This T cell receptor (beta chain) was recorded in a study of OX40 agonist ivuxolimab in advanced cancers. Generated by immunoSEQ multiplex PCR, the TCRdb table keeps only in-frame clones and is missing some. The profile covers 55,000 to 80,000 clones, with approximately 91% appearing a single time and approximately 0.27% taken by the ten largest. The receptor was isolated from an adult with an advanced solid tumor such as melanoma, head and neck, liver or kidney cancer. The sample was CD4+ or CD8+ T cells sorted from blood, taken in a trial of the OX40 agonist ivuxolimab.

The CDR3 protein is CASRNRGGNQPQHF. CDR3 bases: TGTGCCAGCAGAAACAGGGGTGGCAATCAGCCCCAGCATTTT. The chain couples TRBV6-6 to TRBJ1-5, with 7 bases aligning to TRBD1. J was trimmed by 2 bases and V by 6 bases; bases with no gene match: 4. The CDR3 consists of 14 residues. CDR1 is MNHNY, CDR2 SVGAGI, per germline (reference sequence).